This entry lists 26 T cell receptor beta chains sequenced from one sample in a study of identifying expanded T cells in peripheral blood. Profiled with immunoSEQ multiplex PCR; TCRdb holds only in-frame clones, not every one. The data contain about 81,000 clones, 65% to 85% of them singletons. The sequenced material came from blood. All receptors come from a person aged 18-69 years in good health.

This rearrangement joins TRBV6-5 to TRBJ2-7, with D tentatively TRBD1 (5 bases). The V gene's germline CDR1 is MNHEY and CDR2 SVGAGI. This CDR3 has 14 residues. V was cut by 3 bases and J by 2 bases, with 11 bases left in between. CDR3 region: CASSYRQRTYEQYF. CDR3 in DNA: TGTGCCAGCAGTTATCGACAGAGAACCTACGAGCAGTACTTC.

Concerning this clone: The junction departs from the called germline gene at one end, perhaps through a read error. The chain has TRBV27 and TRBJ2-1; 13 bases are a match to TRBD2. CDR1 MNHEY and CDR2 SMNVEV come from the germline V gene (reference sequence). There are 18 residues in the CDR3. The CDR3, as DNA: TGTGCCAGCAGTCTATCCGGGACTAGCGGGAATCCTTTCTATGAGCAGTTCTTC. Protein: CASSLSGTSGNPFYEQFF.

This sequence joins TRBV15 and TRBJ2-3, with 8 bases lining up with TRBD2. The CDR3 loop spans 18 amino acids. The V gene's germline CDR1 is LNHNV and CDR2 YYDKDF (reference sequence). With 0 bases clipped from V and 0 bases from J, the junction kept 8 bases outside the gene matches. The CDR3 protein is CATSRDGTSGASTDTQYF. The CDR3 bases are TGTGCCACCAGCAGAGATGGTACTAGCGGAGCTAGCACAGATACGCAGTATTTT.

V usage is TRBV29-1 and J usage is TRBJ2-1; 9 bases match TRBD2. Germline-derived CDR1 and CDR2 are SQVTM and ANQGSEA. The CDR3 is 16 residues long. With V trimmed by 7 bases and J by 5 bases, 15 bases remained unmatched. CDR3: CSGRTPEASGDNEQFF. In nucleotides, the CDR3 is TGCAGCGGTCGGACGCCAGAAGCTAGCGGGGACAATGAGCAGTTCTTC.

This rearrangement joins TRBV9 to TRBJ2-2; D is perhaps TRBD2 (7 bases). The CDR3 is 16 amino acids. The V end was cut by 3 bases, the J end by 6 bases, with 18 bases between. Per the germline V gene, CDR1 is SGDLS and CDR2 is YYNGEE. The CDR3 DNA is TGTGCCAGCAGCGGAGGACAACGGGGGGCATCCGGGGAGCTGTTTTTT. As protein: CASSGGQRGASGELFF.

CDR3 protein: CASSPPTGTGKGYTF. The CDR3, as DNA: TGTGCCAGCTCACCCCCAACCGGGACGGGGAAAGGCTACACCTTC. The chain links TRBV18 to TRBJ1-2, with a weak D call TRBD1 (5 bases). Germline V gene lookup returns CDR1 KGHSH and CDR2 LQKENI. V gave up 3 bases and J gave up 8 bases, with 19 bases separating them. The CDR3 contains 15 residues.

The chain uses TRBV29-1 and TRBJ2-5; D is ambiguous. Trimming pared 5 bases from V and 1 base from J, leaving 8 bases between. Germline CDR1 reads SQVTM; CDR2 reads ANQGSEA. The CDR3 runs to 12 residues. The CDR3 sequence: CSVPWFQETQYF. The CDR3 DNA is TGCAGCGTTCCTTGGTTCCAAGAGACCCAGTACTTC.

J is TRBJ2-1 and V is TRBV4-2; a possible D gene is TRBD2 (7 bases). V gave up 0 bases and J gave up 4 bases, with 19 bases separating them. The germline V gene has CDR1 LGHNA and CDR2 YNFKEQ. The CDR3 runs to 18 residues. The CDR3 spells CASSQDMGASGVYNEQFF. The CDR3 bases are TGTGCCAGCAGCCAAGATATGGGGGCTAGCGGAGTTTACAATGAGCAGTTCTTC.

This rearrangement joins TRBV23-1 to TRBJ2-7; 8 bases fit TRBD1. TRBV23-1 is assigned to the ORF class and has an uncertain function. Trimming removed 3 bases from V and 7 bases from J; junction bases left unmatched: 5. This CDR3 has 13 amino acids. The CDR3 sequence is CASSQQGAREQYF. CDR3 nucleotides: TGCGCCAGCAGTCAGCAGGGGGCGCGGGAGCAGTACTTC.

The J gene is TRBJ1-2, the V gene TRBV7-9; 8 nucleotides align to TRBD1. The germline V gene encodes CDR1 SEHNR and CDR2 FQNEAQ (reference sequence). The CDR3 extends over 15 amino acids. Trimming at V came to 4 bases and at J to 1 base, leaving 5 bases not matched to a gene. The CDR3 reads CASSSEDRDNYGYTF. In DNA form, the CDR3 reads TGTGCCAGCAGCTCTGAGGACAGGGATAACTATGGCTACACCTTC.

The chain couples TRBV7-2 to TRBJ2-7, with 11 bases fitting TRBD2. Germline CDR1 reads SGHTA; CDR2 reads FQGNSA. The CDR3 consists of 14 residues. The V gene end was trimmed by 1 base and the J gene end by 7 bases; junction bases not matched to a gene: 3. CDR3 amino acids: CASSLGLAGFEQYF. The CDR3 DNA follows: TGTGCCAGCAGCTTAGGACTAGCGGGATTTGAGCAGTACTTC.

The rearrangement uses TRBV4-2 and TRBJ2-1; no clear D gene. This CDR3 spans 15 amino acids. Germline V gene sequence: CDR1 LGHNA, CDR2 YNFKEQ. The V and J ends lost 0 bases and 5 bases respectively, with 11 bases between them. CDR3 loop: CASSQEGASDNEQFF. CDR3 coding DNA: TGTGCCAGCAGCCAAGAAGGAGCCTCTGACAATGAGCAGTTCTTC.

In its sample, this clone was seen once. The chain recombines TRBV7-9 with TRBJ2-7; 7 bases line up with TRBD1. CDR3 size: 16 residues. Germline CDR1 reads SEHNR; CDR2 reads FQNEAQ (reference sequence). J was trimmed by 6 bases and V by 7 bases; bases with no gene match: 18. CDR3 sequence reads: CASTPKPGQPPGEQYF. CDR3 coding DNA: TGTGCCAGCACCCCCAAACCGGGACAGCCCCCGGGCGAGCAGTACTTC.

The CDR3 DNA reads as TGCGCCAGCAGCCAAGATACTGGGACCCCCGGTGAGCAGTTCTTC. As protein: CASSQDTGTPGEQFF. This sequence joins TRBV4-3 and TRBJ2-1; D could derive from TRBD1 or TRBD2 (5 bases each). Trimming pared 0 bases from V and 9 bases from J, leaving 15 bases between. The CDR3 consists of 15 residues. In germline, CDR1 is LGHNA, CDR2 YSLEER.

V usage is TRBV7-8 and J usage is TRBJ2-1, with D tentatively TRBD1 (5 bases). The germline V gene encodes CDR1 SGHVS and CDR2 FQNEAQ. The CDR3 contains 14 residues. Trimming removed 1 base at V and 1 base at J, with 5 bases between. The CDR3 region is CASSLGQSYNEQFF. The CDR3 nucleotides are TGTGCCAGCAGCTTAGGACAGTCCTACAATGAGCAGTTCTTC.

The CDR3 sequence is CASSAQTGRETQYF. The CDR3 DNA reads TGTGCCAGCAGTGCTCAGACAGGGAGGGAGACCCAGTACTTC. The chain carries TRBV6-1 and TRBJ2-5, with D possibly being TRBD1 (7 bases). Germline V CDR1 and CDR2: MNHNS, SASEGT. The CDR3 is 14 residues long. Trimming shortened V by 4 bases and J by 5 bases, and 14 bases separated the two germline ends.

This clone has more than one count but fewer than ten. The chain links TRBV19 to TRBJ2-1; TRBD2 agrees at 13 bases. From germline, CDR1 is LNHDA and CDR2 SQIVND (reference sequence). This CDR3 is built from 15 residues. The junction had 7 bases not matched to a gene; V was cut back by 7 bases and J by 7 bases. The CDR3 sequence is CASTRTSGSGNEQFF. For the CDR3, the DNA is TGTGCCAGTACCAGGACTAGCGGGAGTGGGAATGAGCAGTTCTTC.

The chain recombines TRBV25-1 with TRBJ1-3; D may be TRBD1 (5 bases). Trimming took 4 bases from V and 7 from J, leaving 17 bases between them. Germline assignment: CDR1 MGHDK and CDR2 SYGVNS. CDR3 length: 15 amino acids. The CDR3 sequence: CASSGGLALGNTIYF. The DNA for the CDR3 is TGTGCCAGCAGTGGGGGCCTCGCCCTCGGTAACACCATATATTTT.

This clone was seen more than once but under ten times. The chain is built from TRBV10-3 and TRBJ1-1, with D possibly matching TRBD1 (5 bases). Trimming pared 0 bases from V and 4 bases from J, leaving 12 bases between. This CDR3 region has 15 residues. Per germline, CDR1 ENHRY and CDR2 SYGVKD. The CDR3 protein is CAISESNRQGTEAFF. In DNA form, the CDR3 reads TGTGCCATCAGTGAGTCGAATAGGCAGGGCACTGAAGCTTTCTTT.

This chain joins TRBV5-6 and TRBJ1-2; no firm D call. CDR1 is SGHDT and CDR2 is YYEEEE in the germline V gene. With 4 bases removed from V and 9 bases from J, the gap between germline ends came to 13 bases. This CDR3 is built from 12 residues. The CDR3 region is CASSVGERSYTF. The CDR3 nucleotides read TGTGCCAGCAGCGTGGGAGAAAGAAGCTACACCTTC.

The CDR3 sequence is CASSVAGSTYEQYF. The CDR3 DNA reads TGTGCCAGCAGCGTCGCAGGGTCAACCTACGAGCAGTACTTC. V is TRBV9 and J is TRBJ2-7; D might be TRBD1 (5 bases). This CDR3 region has 14 residues. V lost 2 bases and J lost 2, with 11 bases in between. Germline CDR1 SGDLS, CDR2 YYNGEE.

This chain links TRBV19 with TRBJ1-2; D is unclear. This CDR3 has 15 residues. Trimming took off 5 bases at V and 8 bases at J, with 21 bases between the two ends. The germline gives CDR1 LNHDA, CDR2 SQIVND (reference sequence). CDR3 in DNA: TGTGCCAGTAGTCAAACTCCGGGGTCCAGCGCCGGCTACACCTTC. This translates into CASSQTPGSSAGYTF.

The chain combines TRBV13 with TRBJ1-2; TRBD1 is a possible D gene (6 bases). From germline, CDR1 is PRHDT and CDR2 FYEKMQ (reference sequence). V was shortened by 0 bases and J by 4 bases, with 12 bases between the two germline ends. The CDR3 extends over 15 amino acids. CDR3 coding DNA: TGTGCCAGCAGCTTAGGAGGAGGGGGAGCCTATGGCTACACCTTC. It yields the protein CASSLGGGGAYGYTF.

This chain connects TRBV12-2 to TRBJ2-3; the D call TRBD2 from the table was never checked on the DNA. TRBV12-2 is classified as a pseudogene. This CDR3 region has 18 residues. The CDR3 spells CASRFAEVARLKGDTQYF. Here the CDR3 DNA reads TGTGCAAGTCGCTTTGCCGAGGTGGCGCGGCTCAAAGGAGATACGCAGTATTTT.

The chain employs TRBV9 and TRBJ2-7, with a tentative D call TRBD1 (6 bases). V lost 4 bases, J lost 2 bases, and 10 bases lay in between. Germline-derived CDR1 and CDR2 are SGDLS and YYNGEE. This CDR3 has 13 residues. CDR3 sequence reads: CASSRGQAYEQYF. In DNA form, the CDR3 reads TGTGCCAGCAGCAGGGGACAAGCCTACGAGCAGTACTTC. The full variable domain, rest sourced from reference TRBV9 and TRBJ2-7, is DSGVTQTPKHLITATGQRVTLRCSPRSGDLSVYWYQQSLDQGLQFLIQYYNGEERAKGNILERFSAQQFPDLHSELNLSSLELGDSALYFCASSRGQAYEQYFGPGTRLTVT.

This clone appeared once. The V and J genes are TRBV7-9 and TRBJ1-5, with 9 bases matching TRBD1. Trimming took 5 bases from V and 6 from J; bases not matched to a gene: 14. From germline, CDR1 is SEHNR and CDR2 FQNEAQ (reference sequence). CDR3 length: 17 amino acids. CDR3 in amino acids: CASSLIDDRGLFQPQHF. The CDR3, as DNA: TGTGCCAGCAGCCTGATCGACGACAGGGGGTTATTTCAGCCCCAGCATTTT.